This TCR beta chain was documented in a study of identical twins. General study findings and limits: Where out-of-frame alpha sequences were twin-shared, they showed excess low generation probability. Reduced insertions were recorded for abundant cord blood beta clonotypes, with no such pattern in memory repertoires.

Germline trimming cut 2 bases from V and 7 bases from J; bases unmatched to any gene: 2. The CDR3 sequence is 13 residues long. This clonotype turned up a few times. Its specificity is not known. In TCRdb, the 5' RACE reads were re-called with MiXCR into one record per CDR3 protein. Of approximately 500,000 distinct CDR3 sequences in the sample, roughly a quarter were seen once. Donors uniformly comprised healthy Caucasians. This sample also belongs to another study, concerning T cells expressing NK-cell markers.

The sequenced material came from CD4+ T cells sorted from blood. This TCR came from a woman aged 18 to 35 in good health. The chain has TRBV12-3 or TRBV12-4 and TRBJ2-1, with 7 positions matching TRBD1. Here the CDR3 reads CASSLTGQNEQFF. CDR3 sequence (DNA): TGTGCCAGCAGTTTAACGGGACAGAATGAGCAGTTCTTC.